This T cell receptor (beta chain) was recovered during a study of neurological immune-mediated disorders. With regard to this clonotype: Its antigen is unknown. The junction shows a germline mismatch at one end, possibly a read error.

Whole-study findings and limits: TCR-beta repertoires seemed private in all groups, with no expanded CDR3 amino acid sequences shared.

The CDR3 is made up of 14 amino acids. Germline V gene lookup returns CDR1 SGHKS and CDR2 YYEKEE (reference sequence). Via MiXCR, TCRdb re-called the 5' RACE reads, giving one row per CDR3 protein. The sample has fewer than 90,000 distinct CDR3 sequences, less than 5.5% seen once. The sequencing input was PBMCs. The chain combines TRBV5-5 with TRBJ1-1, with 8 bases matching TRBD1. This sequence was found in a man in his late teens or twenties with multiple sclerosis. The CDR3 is CASNLQGASTEAFF. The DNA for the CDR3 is TGTGCCAGCAACTTGCAGGGGGCGAGCACTGAAGCTTTCTTT.